Described below is a single T cell receptor beta chain sequence and its context. Its antigen is undetermined. This entry comes from a study of blood T cells in healthy people across ages. Trimming pared 2 bases from V and 11 bases from J, leaving 7 bases between. The CDR3 is 11 residues long. CDR1 and CDR2 (germline): MNHEY, SVGEGT. A sample-barcoded 5' primer and a J-beta primer mix were used in a second PCR of roughly 6 to 11 cycles. Samples each returned at least 3 million CDR3-containing paired-end reads. TCRdb itself ran the 5' RACE reads through MiXCR, one entry per CDR3 protein. The table has 1.5 million to 1.9 million distinct CDR3 sequences, approximately 43% seen once; the top ten hold around 4%. Study-wide results and caveats: The study found more naive CD4+ cells and higher diversity in long-lived than aged donors. As age increased, TCR beta diversity per million T cells fell in a roughly linear fashion.

The chain has TRBV6-2 or TRBV6-3 and TRBJ1-5; D ambiguous. Source material: blood. The source of this sequence is a woman younger than 35 in good health. CDR3 nucleotides: TGTGCCAGCAGTTACGGGATTTCCCAGCATTTT. Translating gives CASSYGISQHF.